The rows below give T cell receptor beta chains drawn from one sample of a study of Graves' ophthalmopathy and Graves' hyperthyroidism. MiXCR, applied by TCRdb to the multiplex PCR reads, yields one record per CDR3 protein. The sample includes about 380,000 distinct CDR3 sequences, about 16% of them seen just once. The sample was peripheral blood. The receptors originated from a woman aged 18-29 years with stable Graves' hyperthyroidism. Each CDR3 is given with its conserved first and last residue. Each record gives: clone size, J gene, D gene, V gene, CDR3 protein, CDR3 DNA. The D gene is left open where the match is weak. Some rows have no size entry. The others give once, few or many, or a class for an expanded clone.

few TRBJ2-5 TRBD1 TRBV12-3/TRBV12-4 CATSQWGTGPQETKYF TGTGCCACTTCCCAATGGGGGACAGGTCCTCAAGAGACCAAGTACTTC
many TRBJ1-2 . TRBV7-2 CASSRGGPDANYGYTF TGTGCCAGCAGCCGGGGGGGGCCTGACGCTAACTATGGCTACACCTTC
many TRBJ2-5 . TRBV7-3 CASSPSGGWQETQYF TGTGCCAGCAGCCCGAGCGGTGGCTGGCAAGAGACCCAGTACTTC
many TRBJ1-5 . TRBV6-5 CASSSVPQGYSNQPQHF TGTGCCAGCAGTTCCGTCCCACAGGGCTATAGCAATCAGCCCCAGCATTTT
. TRBJ2-5 . TRBV20-1 CSAPLGGAETQYF TGCAGTGCGCCCCTAGGGGGGGCCGAGACCCAGTACTTC
. TRBJ1-5 TRBD1 TRBV12-3/TRBV12-4 CASSPDRVSQPQHF TGTGCCAGCAGCCCTGACAGGGTGAGTCAGCCCCAGCATTTT
many TRBJ1-5 . TRBV12-3/TRBV12-4 CASSLEAGERQPQHF TGTGCCAGCAGTTTAGAAGCTGGGGAGCGACAGCCCCAGCATTTT
many TRBJ2-2 . TRBV7-2 CASSLGYRMRDTGELFF TGTGCCAGCAGCTTAGGCTACAGGATGAGAGACACCGGGGAGCTGTTTTTT
. TRBJ1-1 . TRBV12-3/TRBV12-4 CASSWLRLNTEAFF TGTGCCAGCAGTTGGTTGCGGTTGAACACTGAAGCTTTCTTT
many TRBJ1-2 . TRBV7-2 CASSLSRSGGYTF TGTGCCAGCAGCTTAAGTCGCTCTGGGGGCTACACCTTC
many TRBJ2-6 . TRBV2 CASSESSVSPFSGANVLTF TGTGCCAGCAGTGAATCCAGCGTTAGCCCCTTCTCTGGGGCCAACGTCCTGACTTTC
few TRBJ1-1 TRBD1 TRBV12-3/TRBV12-4 CASTLLDRVNTEAFF TGTGCCAGCACCCTACTGGACAGGGTGAACACTGAAGCTTTCTTT
many TRBJ2-7 . TRBV27 CASSFRGRFGYEQYF TGTGCCAGCAGTTTCCGGGGACGGTTCGGCTACGAGCAGTACTTC
many TRBJ1-1 . TRBV19 CASKRQGDTEAFF TGTGCCAGTAAACGGCAGGGTGACACTGAAGCTTTCTTT
many TRBJ1-1 . TRBV6-5 CASGQGGVAGEAFF TGTGCCTCCGGTCAAGGGGGGGTGGCGGGGGAAGCTTTCTTT
many TRBJ1-3 . TRBV6-1 CASSEEQGFFSGNTIYF TGTGCCAGCAGTGAGGAACAGGGCTTTTTCTCTGGAAACACCATATATTTT
many TRBJ1-6 . TRBV6-1 CASTSTGGGRVLHLHF TGTGCCAGCACCTCCACGGGTGGGGGTAGGGTTCTTCACCTCCACTTT